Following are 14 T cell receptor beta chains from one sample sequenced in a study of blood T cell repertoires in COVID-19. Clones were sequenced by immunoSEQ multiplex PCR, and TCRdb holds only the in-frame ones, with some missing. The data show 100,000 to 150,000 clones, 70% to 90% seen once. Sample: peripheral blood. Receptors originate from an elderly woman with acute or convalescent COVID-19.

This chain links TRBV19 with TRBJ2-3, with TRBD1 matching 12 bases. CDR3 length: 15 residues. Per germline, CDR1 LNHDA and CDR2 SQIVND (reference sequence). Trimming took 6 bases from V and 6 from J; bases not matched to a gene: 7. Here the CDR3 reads CASSRGTGGFDTQYF. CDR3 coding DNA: TGTGCCAGTAGCCGGGGGACAGGGGGCTTCGATACGCAGTATTTT. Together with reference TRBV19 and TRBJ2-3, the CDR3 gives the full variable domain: DGGITQSPKYLFRKEGQNVTLSCEQNLNHDAMYWYRQDPGQGLRLIYYSQIVNDFQKGDIAEGYSVSREKKESFPLTVTSAQKNPTAFYLCASSRGTGGFDTQYFGPGTRLTVL.

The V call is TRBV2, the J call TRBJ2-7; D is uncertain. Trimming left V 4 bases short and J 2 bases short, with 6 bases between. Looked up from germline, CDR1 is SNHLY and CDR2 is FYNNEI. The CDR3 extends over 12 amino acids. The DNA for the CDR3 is TGTGCCAGCAGTGTGGGCCCCTACGAGCAGTACTTC. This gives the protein CASSVGPYEQYF.

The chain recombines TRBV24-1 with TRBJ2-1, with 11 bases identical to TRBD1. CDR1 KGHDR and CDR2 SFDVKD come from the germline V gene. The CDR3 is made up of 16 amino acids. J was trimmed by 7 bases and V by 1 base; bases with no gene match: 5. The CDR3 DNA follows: TGTGCCACCAGTGATTTTGGACAGGGGGCAGAAAATGAGCAGTTCTTC. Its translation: CATSDFGQGAENEQFF.

CDR3 sequence reads: CASSRTSGGQETQYF. The CDR3 region has the DNA TGTGCCAGCAGCCGGACTAGCGGGGGGCAAGAGACCCAGTACTTC. V is TRBV5-4 and J is TRBJ2-5; TRBD2 aligns across 14 bases. Germline loops: CDR1 SGHNT, CDR2 YYREEE (reference sequence). The J segment lost 2 bases and the V segment lost 4 bases, leaving 1 base of the junction unmatched. This CDR3 has 15 residues.

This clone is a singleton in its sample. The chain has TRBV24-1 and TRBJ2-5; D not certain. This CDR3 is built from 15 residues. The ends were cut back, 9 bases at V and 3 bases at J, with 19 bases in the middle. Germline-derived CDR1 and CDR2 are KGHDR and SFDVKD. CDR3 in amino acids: CATGMGSIKEETQYF. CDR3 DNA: TGTGCCACCGGCATGGGCAGCATTAAGGAAGAGACCCAGTACTTC.

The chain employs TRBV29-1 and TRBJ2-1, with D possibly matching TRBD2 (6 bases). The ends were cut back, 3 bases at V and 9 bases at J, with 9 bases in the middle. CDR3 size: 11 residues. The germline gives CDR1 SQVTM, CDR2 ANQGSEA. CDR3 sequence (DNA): TGCAGCGTTGATAATAGCGGTGAGCAGTTCTTC. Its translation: CSVDNSGEQFF.

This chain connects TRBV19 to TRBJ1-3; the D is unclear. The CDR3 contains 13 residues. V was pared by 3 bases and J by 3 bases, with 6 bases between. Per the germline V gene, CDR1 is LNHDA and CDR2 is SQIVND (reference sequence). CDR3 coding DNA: TGTGCCAGTAGTATGGACTATGGAAACACCATATATTTT. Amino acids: CASSMDYGNTIYF.

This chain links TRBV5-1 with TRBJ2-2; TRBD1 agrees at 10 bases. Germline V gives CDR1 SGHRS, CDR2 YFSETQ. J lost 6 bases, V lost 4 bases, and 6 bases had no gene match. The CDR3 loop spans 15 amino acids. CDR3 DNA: TGCGCCAGCAGCAGCAGGACAGGGGGTGCCGGGGAGCTGTTTTTT. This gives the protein CASSSRTGGAGELFF.

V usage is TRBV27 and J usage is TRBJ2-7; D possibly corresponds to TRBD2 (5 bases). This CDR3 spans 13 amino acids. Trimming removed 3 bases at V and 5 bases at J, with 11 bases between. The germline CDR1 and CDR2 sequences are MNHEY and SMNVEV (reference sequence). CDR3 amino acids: CASSFLLAHEQYF. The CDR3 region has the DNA TGTGCCAGCAGTTTCTTGCTAGCCCACGAGCAGTACTTC.

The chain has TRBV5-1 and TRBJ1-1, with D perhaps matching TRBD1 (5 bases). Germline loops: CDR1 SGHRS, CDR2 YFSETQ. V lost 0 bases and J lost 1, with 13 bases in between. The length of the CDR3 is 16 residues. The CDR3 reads CASSLALRGTNTEAFF. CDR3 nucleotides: TGCGCCAGCAGCTTGGCACTGCGGGGGACGAACACTGAAGCTTTCTTT.

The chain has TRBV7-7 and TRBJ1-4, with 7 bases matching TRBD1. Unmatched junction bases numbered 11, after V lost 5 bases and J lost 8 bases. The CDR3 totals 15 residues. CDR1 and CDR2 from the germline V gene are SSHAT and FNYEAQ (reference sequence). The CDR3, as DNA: TGTGCCAGCAGCCCGTCGGGACAGATCGGAGAAAAACTGTTTTTT. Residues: CASSPSGQIGEKLFF.

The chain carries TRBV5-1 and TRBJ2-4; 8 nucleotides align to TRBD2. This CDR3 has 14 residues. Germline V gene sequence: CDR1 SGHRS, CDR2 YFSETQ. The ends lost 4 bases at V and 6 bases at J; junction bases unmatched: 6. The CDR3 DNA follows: TGCGCCAGCAGCGCGGGGGGAGTCGGAAACATTCAGTACTTC. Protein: CASSAGGVGNIQYF. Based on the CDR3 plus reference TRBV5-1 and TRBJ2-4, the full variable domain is KAGVTQTPRYLIKTRGQQVTLSCSPISGHRSVSWYQQTPGQGLQFLFEYFSETQRNKGNFPGRFSGRQFSNSRSEMNVSTLELGDSALYLCASSAGGVGNIQYFGAGTRLSVL.

DNA of the CDR3: TGTGCCAGCAGCTTAGGTTCCGGGACAGCTGTTTATGGCTACACCTTC. Its protein is CASSLGSGTAVYGYTF. The chain combines TRBV11-2 with TRBJ1-2, with 7 bases identical to TRBD1. This CDR3 is 16 amino acids long. Trimming removed 1 base from V and 5 bases from J; junction bases left unmatched: 10. The germline V gene encodes CDR1 SGHAT and CDR2 FQNNGV.

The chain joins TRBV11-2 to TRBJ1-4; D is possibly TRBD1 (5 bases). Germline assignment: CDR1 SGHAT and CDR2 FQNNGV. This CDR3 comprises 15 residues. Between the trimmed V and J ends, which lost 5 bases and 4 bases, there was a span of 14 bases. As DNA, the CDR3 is TGTGCCAGCAGCGGCCCGGGGGGGATTAATGAAAAACTGTTTTTT. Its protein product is CASSGPGGINEKLFF.